The present T cell receptor (beta chain) was sequenced within a study of shared clonotypes between healthy human individuals. CD45RO-negative cells were positively selected for CCR7, leaving out terminally differentiated effector memory CD45RA+ cells. This clone occurred once. Its antigen is not identified. Profiled with immunoSEQ multiplex PCR; TCRdb holds only in-frame clones, not every one. Altogether roughly 810,000 clones are present, roughly 96% being singletons, with the ten largest covering around 0.25%. Trimming took 0 bases from V and 4 from J; bases not matched to a gene: 7. This CDR3 is built from 16 residues. The germline V gene encodes CDR1 SGHDT and CDR2 YYEEEE. Study conclusions and caveats: As a rule, naive subsets had a larger estimated richness than memory subsets.

The sequence came from a man aged 30 to 39 in good health. The rearrangement links TRBV5-6 to TRBJ1-5, with 7 nucleotides matching TRBD1. Sequencing used naive CD8+ T cells sorted from blood. As DNA, the CDR3 is TGTGCCAGCAGCTTGGCCGGACAGGTTATTAATCAGCCCCAGCATTTT. Encoded protein: CASSLAGQVINQPQHF.